This TCR beta chain was recorded in a study of human T cells and chemical hapten exposure. Background on the study: Across its approximately 25 weeks, the study gave patients weekly diphenylcyclopropenone doses to the scalp.

MiXCR was run by TCRdb on the RACE reads, yielding one entry per CDR3 protein. This sample has about 360,000 distinct CDR3 sequences, with about 4.8% found just once. The sample's time point: patch test 1, 2 weeks after DPC sensitization. This sample's treatment: therapeutic diphenylcyclopropenone sensitization with weekly scalp DPC. V gave up 6 bases and J gave up 1 base, with 6 bases separating them. CDR3 length equals 13 residues. CDR1 and CDR2 (germline): MNHEY, SMNVEV (reference sequence). Many counts were recorded for this clonotype. The target antigen is unknown. Study findings and constraints: As patch test score rose, PT1 expanded TCR counts tended to rise as well.

This specimen was whole blood, taken in connection with sensitization to the hapten diphenylcyclopropenone (DPC). J is TRBJ1-4 and V is TRBV27; D gene uncertain. The sequence was collected from a woman aged 45-65 years with alopecia areata. Some clones in this sample may be carry-over from other donors' samples. DNA of the CDR3: TGTGCCAGCAGGGAGGGAACTAATGAAAAACTGTTTTTT. This encodes CASREGTNEKLFF.